A selection of T cell receptor beta chains follows, all from one sample in a study of shared clonotypes between healthy human individuals. Repertoires were generated with immunoSEQ multiplex PCR, while TCRdb's copy carries only in-frame clones and drops some. The sample lists more than 900,000 clones, around 82% occurring once. Sequencing used memory CD4+ T cells from PBMCs. The receptor set was obtained from a man between 18 and 29 years old in good health. Some clones in this sample may be carry-over from other donors' samples. CDR3s include the opening cysteine and the closing phenylalanine or tryptophan. A D gene is named only where the DNA matches it firmly. Size is omitted from some rows. Given values are once, few, many or a class for expanded clones.

j_gene	abundance	d_gene	v_gene	CDR3nt	CDR3aa
TRBJ2-7	-	-	TRBV18	TGTGCCAGCTCAACCCTAGGGACCTACGAGCAGTACTTC	CASSTLGTYEQYF
TRBJ2-5	-	-	TRBV7-2	TGTGCCAGCAGCTTAAGGTTCCAGGACCCAGGGACCCAGTACTTC	CASSLRFQDPGTQYF
TRBJ1-6	-	-	TRBV30	TGTGCCTGGAGTCTCCCCGGACAGTCTAATTCACCCCTCCACTTT	CAWSLPGQSNSPLHF
TRBJ1-1	-	TRBD1	TRBV19	TGTGCCAGTAGTAAGGACAGGGGGCGCGGTGACACTGAAGCTTTCTTT	CASSKDRGRGDTEAFF
TRBJ2-1	-	TRBD1	TRBV10-1	TGCGCCAGCAGTGAGTCTAGGCAGGGGGCCTACAATGAGCAGTTCTTC	CASSESRQGAYNEQFF
TRBJ2-1	-	TRBD2	TRBV7-9	TGTGCCAGCAGCTTAGAACTAGCGGGAGCCGGTGAGCAGTTCTTC	CASSLELAGAGEQFF
TRBJ2-5	-	-	TRBV7-9	TGTGCCAGCAGCTTAGGGGTTTGGGAGACCCAGTACTTC	CASSLGVWETQYF
TRBJ2-5	-	TRBD1	TRBV10-3	TGTGCCATCAGTGAACTACCCACAGGGGTAGCGGAGACCCAGTACTTC	CAISELPTGVAETQYF
TRBJ1-5	-	-	TRBV6-1	TGTGCCAGCCGGGACAACCATAGCAATCAGCCCCAGCATTTT	CASRDNHSNQPQHF
TRBJ2-7	-	TRBD2	TRBV5-1	TGCGCCAGCAGCTTGGAGGCGGGAGGACGCTACGAGCAGTACTTC	CASSLEAGGRYEQYF
TRBJ2-7	-	-	TRBV30	TGTGCCTGGAGCGCGGACAATTCCTACGAGCAGTACTTC	CAWSADNSYEQYF
TRBJ1-4	-	-	TRBV28	TGTGCCAGCAGTTTAGGGGGAGGGAATGAAAAACTGTTTTTT	CASSLGGGNEKLFF
TRBJ2-2	-	TRBD2	TRBV5-1	TGCGCCAGCAGCTTGTTAGCGGGATTCACCGGGGAGCTGTTTTTT	CASSLLAGFTGELFF
TRBJ1-2	-	-	TRBV15	TGTGCCACCAGCAGGCAGGGAAGGTTCAATGGCTACACCTTC	CATSRQGRFNGYTF
TRBJ2-1	-	-	TRBV6-5	TGTGCCAGCAGTTACTCTCGCTTCGGGAATGAGCAGTTCTTC	CASSYSRFGNEQFF
TRBJ2-1	many	TRBD2	TRBV6-6	TGTGCCAGCGGCACTAGCGGGAGGGTGGATGAGCAGTTCTTC	CASGTSGRVDEQFF
TRBJ2-5	once	-	TRBV7-6	TGTGCCAGCAGCTCCATACAGGGTGCGGGAGCTGGGAGGGAGACCCAGTACTTC	CASSSIQGAGAGRETQYF
TRBJ2-7	-	-	TRBV28	TGTGCCAGCAGTTTCAGACACTCCGAGCAGTACTTC	CASSFRHSEQYF
TRBJ2-7	-	-	TRBV6-6	TGTGCCAGCAGTTGGGGACAAGGCGTTTACGAGCAGTACTTC	CASSWGQGVYEQYF
TRBJ2-5	once	-	TRBV5-1	TGCGCCAGCAGCCCGCAGGGGTTGGAGACCCAGTACTTC	CASSPQGLETQYF
TRBJ2-3	-	-	TRBV9	TGTGCCAGCAGAGGGTCCTATGGTACAGATACGCAGTATTTT	CASRGSYGTDTQYF
TRBJ1-5	few	-	TRBV2	TGTGCCAGCAGGCGCCGGGGGGATCAGCCCCAGCATTTT	CASRRRGDQPQHF
TRBJ1-2	-	-	TRBV11-2	TGTGCCAGCAGCTTAGTTAATGGGGGAGGCAACTATGGCTACACCTTC	CASSLVNGGGNYGYTF
TRBJ1-2	-	-	TRBV2	TGTGCCAGCAGTCCAACCGACAGAAACCATGGCTACACCTTC	CASSPTDRNHGYTF
TRBJ2-3	-	TRBD1	TRBV7-2	TGTGCCAGCAGCCCGACGACAGGGGCCACAGATACGCAGTATTTT	CASSPTTGATDTQYF
TRBJ1-2	once	-	TRBV2	TGTGCCAGCACCCTTGATATAGGAGCGAACTATGGCTACACCTTC	CASTLDIGANYGYTF
TRBJ1-2	-	-	TRBV4-3	TGCGCCAGCAGTCCCTGGGGTACGGATGCTAACTATGGCTACACCTTC	CASSPWGTDANYGYTF
TRBJ2-7	-	TRBD2	TRBV5-1	TGCGCCAGCAGCCTGGGGACTAACCTCCCGGACGAGCAGTACTTC	CASSLGTNLPDEQYF
TRBJ1-5	-	-	TRBV2	TGTGCCAGCGCCCGGGACGTTGGGCAGCCCCAGCATTTT	CASARDVGQPQHF
TRBJ1-1	-	-	TRBV28	TGTGCCAGCAGTTTTTCTGCAACACAAGCTTTCTTT	CASSFSATQAFF
TRBJ1-1	once	-	TRBV7-9	TGTGCCAGCAGCTTTGGGACGTACACTGAAGCTTTCTTT	CASSFGTYTEAFF
TRBJ2-1	-	-	TRBV29-1	TGCAGCGTTGCCGGTCAGGGGACCTACAATGAGCAGTTCTTC	CSVAGQGTYNEQFF
TRBJ2-7	few	TRBD2	TRBV4-1	TGCGCCAGCAGCCAAGCGACTAGCGGACGCTCCTACGAGCAGTACTTC	CASSQATSGRSYEQYF
TRBJ1-3	-	-	TRBV6-5	TGTGCCAGCAGTTACTCGCCGGGCCGGGGAAACACCATATATTTT	CASSYSPGRGNTIYF
TRBJ2-1	-	-	TRBV2	TGTGCCAGCAAGCCGGGAACCTACAATGAGCAGTTCTTC	CASKPGTYNEQFF
TRBJ1-5	-	-	TRBV4-3	TGCGCCAGCAGCCAAGAAGGAAGGGGGAATCAGCCCCAGCATTTT	CASSQEGRGNQPQHF
TRBJ2-4	-	TRBD1	TRBV5-4	TGTGCCAGCAGCTCAAGAAAAGACAGGGTCGGGAACATTCAGTACTTC	CASSSRKDRVGNIQYF
TRBJ2-4	-	-	TRBV11-2	TGTGCCAGCAGCTCCCCCACGGTAGCCAAAAACATTCAGTACTTC	CASSSPTVAKNIQYF